These 22 T cell receptor beta chains were all obtained from the same sample, sequenced in a study of blood T cells in healthy people across ages. Primers used in a second PCR of roughly 6 to 11 cycles were a sample-barcoded 5' primer and a J-beta primer mix. Each CDR3 protein gets one entry after TCRdb re-called the 5' RACE reads with MiXCR. The sample contains around 870,000 distinct CDR3 sequences, 25% to 35% of which appear only once. Sequencing was carried out using blood. These receptors were collected from an elderly woman in good health.

This clonotype was observed at least ten times. J is TRBJ2-1 and V is TRBV7-2, with 10 positions matching TRBD2. V shed 0 bases, J shed 8 bases, and the junction held 7 bases outside the gene matches. This CDR3 has 16 amino acids. The germline V gene encodes CDR1 SGHTA and CDR2 FQGNSA. This chain's CDR3 is CASSLAQSLAGHEQFF. In nucleotides, the CDR3 is TGTGCCAGCAGCTTAGCGCAGTCACTAGCGGGGCATGAGCAGTTCTTC. The full variable domain, in which reference TRBV7-2 and TRBJ2-1 provide the parts outside the CDR3, is GAGVSQSPSNKVTEKGKDVELRCDPISGHTALYWYRQSLGQGLEFLIYFQGNSAPDKSGLPSDRFSAERTGGSVSTLTIQRTQQEDSAVYLCASSLAQSLAGHEQFFGPGTRLTVL.

Ten or more counts support this clonotype. The V call is TRBV7-2, the J call TRBJ2-3; the match to TRBD1 covers 7 bases. The germline V gene encodes CDR1 SGHTA and CDR2 FQGNSA. V was pared by 6 bases and J by 2 bases, with 8 bases of the junction left unmatched. CDR3 length equals 15 residues. The CDR3 is CASRPDRVYTDTQYF. The CDR3 DNA reads as TGTGCCAGCAGGCCTGACAGGGTCTACACAGATACGCAGTATTTT.

A few counts support this clonotype. This rearrangement joins TRBV7-8 to TRBJ2-1; maybe TRBD2 (6 bases). CDR3 length equals 18 residues. CDR1 SGHVS and CDR2 FQNEAQ come from the germline V gene. Trimming stripped 5 bases from V and 0 bases from J, with 20 bases between. CDR3 protein: CASSNSWAGRSSYNEQFF. The CDR3 coding sequence is TGTGCCAGCAGCAACAGCTGGGCGGGGCGTAGCTCCTACAATGAGCAGTTCTTC.

A few counts support this clonotype. The J gene is TRBJ2-5, the V gene TRBV5-1, with D possibly being TRBD1 or TRBD2 (5 bases each). With 0 bases removed from V and 1 base from J, the gap between germline ends came to 10 bases. Germline CDR1 and CDR2: SGHRS and YFSETQ. There are 15 residues in the CDR3. The CDR3 nucleotides are TGCGCCAGCAGCTTGGGGGTGGGGGTCCAAGAGACCCAGTACTTC. This encodes CASSLGVGVQETQYF.

This clonotype was observed a few times. The chain uses TRBV2 and TRBJ1-2; 9 bases line up with TRBD1. The V segment lost 4 bases and the J segment 1 base; nucleotides outside the gene matches: 10. The germline V gene has CDR1 SNHLY and CDR2 FYNNEI. This CDR3 is built from 17 residues. Here the CDR3 reads CASSGGTGTLSNYGYTF. The CDR3 bases are TGTGCCAGCAGTGGGGGGACAGGGACCCTCAGTAACTATGGCTACACCTTC.

This clonotype was counted ten times or more. The rearrangement links TRBV4-3 to TRBJ2-3, with 11 bases aligning to TRBD2. The CDR3 has 15 residues. Germline CDR1 LGHNA, CDR2 YSLEER. With 8 bases clipped from V and 0 bases from J, the junction kept 4 bases outside the gene matches. The CDR3: CASSGLAGSTDTQYF. CDR3 sequence (DNA): TGCGCCAGCTCCGGACTAGCGGGCAGCACAGATACGCAGTATTTT.

This clonotype was seen at least ten times. V is TRBV20-1 and J is TRBJ1-2, with TRBD1 matching 9 bases. The V segment lost 1 base and the J segment 6 bases; nucleotides outside the gene matches: 12. The CDR3 loop spans 16 amino acids. Germline V CDR1 and CDR2: DFQATT, SNEGSKA (reference sequence). In DNA form, the CDR3 reads TGCAGTGCTAGAGGGGTGTGGGACAGGGTAAGGGATGGCTACACCTTC. It translates to CSARGVWDRVRDGYTF.

This clonotype was found many times. The J gene is TRBJ2-5, the V gene TRBV9; a weak D match, TRBD1 (5 bases). This CDR3 region has 15 residues. V lost 0 bases to trimming and J lost 2 bases, with 11 bases between them. The V gene's germline CDR1 is SGDLS and CDR2 YYNGEE. The CDR3 is CASSVDGHLQETQYF. The CDR3 nucleotides read TGTGCCAGCAGCGTAGACGGACACCTACAAGAGACCCAGTACTTC.

This clonotype was seen a single time. The chain is built from TRBV29-1 and TRBJ2-3; D may be TRBD2 (6 bases). Germline loops: CDR1 SQVTM, CDR2 ANQGSEA. This CDR3 contains 12 residues. V dropped 6 bases and J dropped 8 bases, with 15 bases sitting between them. As DNA, the CDR3 is TGCAGCGTCCGGGACGGGGGAGGTACGCAGTATTTT. This codes for CSVRDGGGTQYF.

This chain links TRBV11-3 with TRBJ2-3; 9 bases match TRBD1. CDR3 length: 16 residues. Germline V gene sequence: CDR1 SGHNT, CDR2 YENEEA. The trim removed 5 bases at V and 4 bases at J, leaving 10 bases unmatched. The CDR3 region has the DNA TGTGCCAGCAGCCGGGCCGGGACAGGGAGGGCAGATACGCAGTATTTT. This sequence encodes CASSRAGTGRADTQYF.

Ten or more counts support this clonotype. This sequence joins TRBV12-3 or TRBV12-4 and TRBJ1-2, with a weak D call TRBD1 (6 bases). The germline V and J ends were trimmed by 5 bases and 2 bases, with 12 bases remaining between them. This CDR3 is 14 amino acids long. The chain's CDR3 is CASSVGHFNYGYTF. In nucleotides, the CDR3 is TGTGCCAGCAGTGTGGGACACTTCAACTATGGCTACACCTTC.

As regards this clonotype: Germline is not matched at one junction end, which may reflect a read error. The V call is TRBV6-2 or TRBV6-3, the J call TRBJ2-3, with D unresolved. Germline V gene lookup returns CDR1 MNHEY and CDR2 SVGEGT. The CDR3 sequence is 14 residues long. CDR3 sequence reads: CASSYFADTDAQYF. The CDR3 DNA sequence: TGTGCCAGCAGTTATTTTGCTGACACAGATGCGCAGTATTTT.

The chain uses TRBV15 and TRBJ2-3, with D uncertain. Per germline, CDR1 LNHNV and CDR2 YYDKDF (reference sequence). The CDR3 sequence is 14 residues long. With 8 bases removed from V and 0 bases from J, the gap between germline ends came to 12 bases. Written as DNA, the CDR3 is TGTGCCACCCGGGTGGAGCATAGCACAGATACGCAGTATTTT. Its translation is CATRVEHSTDTQYF.

This clonotype was recorded many times. The chain couples TRBV2 to TRBJ2-7; D remains ambiguous. CDR1 SNHLY and CDR2 FYNNEI come from the germline V gene. The CDR3 extends over 11 amino acids. V lost 6 bases and J 2 bases, leaving 5 bases between the germline ends. In DNA, the CDR3 is TGTGCCAGCAGGCTTACCTACGAGCAGTACTTC. Residues: CASRLTYEQYF.

On this clonotype: It may be a read error: a sequence one base away is much more abundant. The rearrangement uses TRBV5-6 and TRBJ1-1, with D unresolved. The V gene's germline CDR1 is SGHDT and CDR2 YYEEEE. The CDR3 spans 15 residues. Here the CDR3 reads CANSPSMWGNTEAFF. In DNA, the CDR3 is TGTGCCAACAGCCCCTCCATGTGGGGGAACACTGAAGCTTTCTTT. Using reference TRBV5-6 and TRBJ1-1 for the parts outside the CDR3, the full variable domain is DAGVTQSPTHLIKTRGQQVTLRCSPKSGHDTVSWYQQALGQGPQFIFQYYEEEERQRGNFPDRFSGHQFPNYSSELNVNALLLGDSALYLCANSPSMWGNTEAFFGQGTRLTVV.

The count of this clonotype is one. J is TRBJ2-2 and V is TRBV18; no definite D call. The CDR3 is 15 amino acids. The V end lost 6 bases, the J end lost 0 bases, and 11 bases lay between the germline ends. CDR1 is KGHSH, CDR2 LQKENI, per germline. The CDR3 is CASSQDVPNTGELFF. The CDR3 bases are TGTGCCAGCTCCCAGGATGTACCGAACACCGGGGAGCTGTTTTTT. Full variable domain (remainder filled in from reference TRBV18 and TRBJ2-2): NAGVMQNPRHLVRRRGQEARLRCSPMKGHSHVYWYRQLPEEGLKFMVYLQKENIIDESGMPKERFSAEFPKEGPSILRIQQVVRGDSAAYFCASSQDVPNTGELFFGEGSRLTVL.

The chain couples TRBV20-1 to TRBJ2-3; D is undetermined. The CDR3 consists of 13 residues. The germline V gene encodes CDR1 DFQATT and CDR2 SNEGSKA (reference sequence). Trimming pared 4 bases from V and 1 base from J, leaving 9 bases between. The CDR3 nucleotides are TGCAGTGCTACGGACCAACGCACAGATACGCAGTATTTT. Its protein product is CSATDQRTDTQYF.

CDR3 DNA: TGTGCCAGCAGCCCACATATAGCGGGCACCGGGGAGCTGTTTTTT. Protein product: CASSPHIAGTGELFF. The rearrangement uses TRBV11-2 and TRBJ2-2; 7 positions agree with TRBD2. CDR1 SGHAT and CDR2 FQNNGV come from the germline V gene. The CDR3 consists of 15 residues. The V gene end was trimmed by 5 bases and the J gene end by 4 bases; junction bases not matched to a gene: 7.

V and J are TRBV6-6 and TRBJ2-2; TRBD2 aligns across 8 bases. Germline CDR1 reads MNHNY; CDR2 reads SVGAGI (reference sequence). CDR3 length equals 15 residues. J gave up 1 base and V 5 bases, and 3 bases lay outside the gene matches. CDR3 in DNA: TGTGCCAGCAGTCGGACTAGCCTGAACACCGGGGAGCTGTTTTTT. The encoded protein is CASSRTSLNTGELFF.

The chain links TRBV20-1 to TRBJ2-4, with D maybe TRBD2 (6 bases). This CDR3 spans 13 amino acids. Trimming took off 4 bases at V and 8 bases at J, with 15 bases between the two ends. The germline V gene has CDR1 DFQATT and CDR2 SNEGSKA (reference sequence). DNA of the CDR3: TGCAGTGCTAAGGAGGGCTGGGGGGACATTCAGTACTTC. This codes for CSAKEGWGDIQYF.

In this sample, this clonotype turned up many times. The chain couples TRBV7-2 to TRBJ1-2; D possibly corresponds to TRBD1 (5 bases). This CDR3 is 12 amino acids long. V lost 1 base and J 9 bases, leaving 9 bases between the germline ends. Germline V gene sequence: CDR1 SGHTA, CDR2 FQGNSA. CDR3 sequence: CASSLDGGSYTF. The CDR3, as DNA: TGTGCCAGCAGCTTAGACGGGGGTAGCTACACCTTC.

As concerns this clonotype: A read error may explain this, as a much larger clone is one base away. The rearrangement joins TRBV6-5 to TRBJ1-2, with D maybe TRBD1 (5 bases). Germline CDR1 reads MNHEY; CDR2 reads SVGAGI. V gave up 6 bases and J gave up 10 bases, with 24 bases separating them. This CDR3 is 15 amino acids long. CDR3 sequence reads: CASSQDKVWRRDYTF. The CDR3 region has the DNA TGTGCCAGCAGCCAGGACAAGGTTTGGAGACGTGACTACACCTTC.